This paragraph covers one T cell receptor (beta chain) sequence. This record belongs to a study of T cell changes during pregnancy in multiple sclerosis. Method: immunoSEQ multiplex PCR; TCRdb's copy keeps in-frame clones and lacks some. Of some 60,000 clones listed, almost 95% are singletons. This TCR was recovered from a female donor with multiple sclerosis, enrolled in a pregnancy study. The specimen was peripheral blood, collected in the first trimester of pregnancy.

The CDR3 loop reads CASSSGGRNTEAFF. The CDR3 DNA follows: TGTGCCAGCTCATCCGGGGGGAGGAACACTGAAGCTTTCTTT. The J gene is TRBJ1-1, the V gene TRBV18; perhaps TRBD1 as D (5 bases). CDR3 size: 14 residues. CDR1 and CDR2 (germline): KGHSH, LQKENI. Trimming took off 5 bases at V and 1 base at J, with 11 bases between the two ends.